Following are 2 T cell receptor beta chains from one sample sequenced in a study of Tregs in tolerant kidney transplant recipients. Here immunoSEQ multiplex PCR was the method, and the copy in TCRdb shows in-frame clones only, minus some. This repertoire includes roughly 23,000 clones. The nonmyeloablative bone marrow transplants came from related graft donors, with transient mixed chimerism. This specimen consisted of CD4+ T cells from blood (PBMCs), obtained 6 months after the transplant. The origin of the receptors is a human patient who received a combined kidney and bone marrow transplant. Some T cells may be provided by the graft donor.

CDR3 DNA, as far as it was read: TGTGCCAGCTCAGGACAGGGTGGCAATCAGCCC. This sequence encodes CASSGQGGNQP. Given in full, the CDR3 is CASSGQGGNQPQHF. This chain connects TRBV18 to TRBJ1-5; 8 bases line up with TRBD1. Read coverage stops 3 residues before the CDR3 terminus; the germline J gene supplies the remainder. This CDR3 has 14 amino acids. Losses at the gene ends were 5 bases for V and 2 bases for J; bases not matched to a gene: 2. Germline V gives CDR1 KGHSH, CDR2 LQKENI.

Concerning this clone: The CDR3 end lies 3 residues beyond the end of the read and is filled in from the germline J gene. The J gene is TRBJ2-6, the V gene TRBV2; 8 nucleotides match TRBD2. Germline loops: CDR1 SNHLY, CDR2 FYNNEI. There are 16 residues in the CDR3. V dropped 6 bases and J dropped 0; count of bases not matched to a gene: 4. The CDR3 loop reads CASRVGTSSGANVLTF. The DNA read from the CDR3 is TGTGCCAGCAGGGTAGGGACTAGCTCTGGGGCCAACGTC.